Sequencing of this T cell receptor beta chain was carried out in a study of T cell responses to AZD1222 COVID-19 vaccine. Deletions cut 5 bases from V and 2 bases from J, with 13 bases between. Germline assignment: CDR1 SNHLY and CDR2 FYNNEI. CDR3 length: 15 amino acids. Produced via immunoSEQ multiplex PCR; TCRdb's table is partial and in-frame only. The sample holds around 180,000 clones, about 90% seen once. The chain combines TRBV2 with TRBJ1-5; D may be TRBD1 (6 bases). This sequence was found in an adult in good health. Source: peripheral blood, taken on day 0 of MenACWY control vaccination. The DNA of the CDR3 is TGTGCCAGCAGTCGACAGGTTTCAGGCAATCAGCCCCAGCATTTT. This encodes CASSRQVSGNQPQHF.